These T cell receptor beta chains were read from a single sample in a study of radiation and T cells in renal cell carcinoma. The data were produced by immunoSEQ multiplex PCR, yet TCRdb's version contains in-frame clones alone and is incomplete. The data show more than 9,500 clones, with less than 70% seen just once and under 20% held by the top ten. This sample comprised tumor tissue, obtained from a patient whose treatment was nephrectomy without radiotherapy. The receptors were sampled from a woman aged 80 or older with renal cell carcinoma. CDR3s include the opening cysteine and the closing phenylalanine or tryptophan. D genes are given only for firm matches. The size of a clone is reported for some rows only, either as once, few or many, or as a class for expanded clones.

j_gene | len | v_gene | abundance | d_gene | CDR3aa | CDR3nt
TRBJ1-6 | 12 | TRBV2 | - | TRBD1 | CASRGQYSPLHF | TGTGCCAGCAGGGGACAGTATTCACCCCTCCACTTT
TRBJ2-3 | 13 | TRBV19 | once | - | CASALGLRGGQYF | TGTGCCAGTGCCCTCGGTCTGAGGGGGGGGCAGTATTTT
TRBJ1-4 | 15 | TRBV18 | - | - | CASSPYGLANEKLFF | TGTGCCAGCTCACCTTACGGCCTTGCGAATGAAAAACTGTTTTTT
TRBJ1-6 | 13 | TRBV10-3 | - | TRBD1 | CASRGQGYSPLHF | TGTGCCAGCAGGGGACAGGGTTATTCACCCCTCCACTTT
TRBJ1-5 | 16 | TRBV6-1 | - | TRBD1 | CASSEGTGGDNQPQHF | TGTGCCAGCAGTGAAGGTACAGGGGGAGATAATCAGCCCCAGCATTTT
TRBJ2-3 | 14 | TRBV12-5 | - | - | CASGLNLNTDTQYF | TGTGCTAGTGGTTTGAACCTAAACACAGATACGCAGTATTTT
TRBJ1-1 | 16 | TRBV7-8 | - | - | CASSLILGDLNTEAFF | TGTGCCAGCAGCTTAATTCTTGGAGACTTAAACACTGAAGCTTTCTTT
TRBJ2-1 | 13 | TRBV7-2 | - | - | CASSLEGRRVQFF | TGTGCCAGCAGTCTAGAGGGGAGAAGGGTGCAGTTCTTC
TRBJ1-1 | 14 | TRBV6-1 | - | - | CASSRGRTNTEAFF | TGTGCCAGCAGTCGGGGACGGACGAACACTGAAGCTTTCTTT
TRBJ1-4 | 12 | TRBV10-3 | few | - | CAISADNEKLFF | TGTGCCATCAGTGCGGATAATGAAAAACTGTTTTTT
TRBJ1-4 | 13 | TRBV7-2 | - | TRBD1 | CASSAYRGEKLFF | TGTGCCAGCAGCGCGTACAGGGGTGAAAAACTGTTTTTT
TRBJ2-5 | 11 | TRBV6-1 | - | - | CASSEATTQYF | TGTGCCAGCAGTGAAGCAACGACCCAGTACTTC
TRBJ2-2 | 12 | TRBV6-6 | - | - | CASSPGTGELFF | TGTGCCAGCAGTCCGGGGACCGGGGAGCTGTTTTTT
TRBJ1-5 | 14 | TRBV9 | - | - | CASSRGGKNQPQHF | TGTGCCAGCAGCAGGGGGGGGAAAAATCAGCCCCAGCATTTT
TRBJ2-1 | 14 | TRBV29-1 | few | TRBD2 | CSGAGASGGNEQFF | TGCAGCGGCGCGGGGGCTAGCGGGGGAAATGAGCAGTTCTTC
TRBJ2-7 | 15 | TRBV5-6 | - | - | CASSLGAGGPYEQYF | TGTGCCAGCAGCTTGGGAGCTGGGGGCCCATACGAGCAGTACTTC
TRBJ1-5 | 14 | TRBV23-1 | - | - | CASTTCPCNQPQHF | TGCGCCAGCACCACGTGCCCTTGCAATCAGCCCCAGCATTTT
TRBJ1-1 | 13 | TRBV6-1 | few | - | CASSRVMDTEAFF | TGTGCCAGCAGCAGGGTTATGGACACTGAAGCTTTCTTT